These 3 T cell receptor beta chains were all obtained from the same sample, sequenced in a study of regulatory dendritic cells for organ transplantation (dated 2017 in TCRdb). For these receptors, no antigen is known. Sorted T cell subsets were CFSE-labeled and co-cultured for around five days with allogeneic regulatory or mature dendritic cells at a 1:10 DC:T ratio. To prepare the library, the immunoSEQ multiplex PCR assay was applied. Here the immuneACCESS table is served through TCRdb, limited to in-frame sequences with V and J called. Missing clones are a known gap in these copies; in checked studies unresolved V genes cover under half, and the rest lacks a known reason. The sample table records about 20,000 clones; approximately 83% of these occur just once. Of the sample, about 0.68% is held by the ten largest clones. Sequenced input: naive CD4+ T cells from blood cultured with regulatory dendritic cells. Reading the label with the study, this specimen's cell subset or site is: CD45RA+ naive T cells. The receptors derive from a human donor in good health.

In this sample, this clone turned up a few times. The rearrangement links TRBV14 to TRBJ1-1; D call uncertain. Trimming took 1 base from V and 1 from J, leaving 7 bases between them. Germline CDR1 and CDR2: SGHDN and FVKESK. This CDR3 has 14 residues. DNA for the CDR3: TGTGCCAGCAGCCAAGGCAGACCGAACACTGAAGCTTTCTTT. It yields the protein CASSQGRPNTEAFF.

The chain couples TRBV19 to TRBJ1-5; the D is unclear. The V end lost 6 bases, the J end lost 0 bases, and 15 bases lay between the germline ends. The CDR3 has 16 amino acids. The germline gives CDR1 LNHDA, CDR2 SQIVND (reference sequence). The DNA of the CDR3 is TGTGCCAGTAGATATAGGACGGATTATAGCAATCAGCCCCAGCATTTT. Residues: CASRYRTDYSNQPQHF.

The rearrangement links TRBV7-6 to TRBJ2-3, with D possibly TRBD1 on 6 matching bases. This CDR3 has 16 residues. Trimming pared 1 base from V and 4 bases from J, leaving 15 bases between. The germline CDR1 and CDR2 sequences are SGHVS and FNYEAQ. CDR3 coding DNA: TGTGCCAGCAGCTTAGTTCGGTCAGGGGCTCCAGATACGCAGTATTTT. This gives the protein CASSLVRSGAPDTQYF. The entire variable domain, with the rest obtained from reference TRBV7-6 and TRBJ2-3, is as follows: GAGVSQSPRYKVTKRGQDVALRCDPISGHVSLYWYRQALGQGPEFLTYFNYEAQQDKSGLPNDRFSAERPEGSISTLTIQRTEQRDSAMYRCASSLVRSGAPDTQYFGPGTRLTVL.